This record covers a single T cell receptor (beta chain). Authors' analysis steps: Estimates of nucleated cell counts were drawn from the amplification of reference gene primers. The repertoire was sequenced with immunoSEQ multiplex PCR; TCRdb's copy has only in-frame clones and lacks some. V, J and clone size reflect that table, while D and trimming were determined from the DNA. The sample records approximately 120,000 clones, about 80% being singletons. Per the germline V gene, CDR1 is SGHRS and CDR2 is YFSETQ. V was shortened by 0 bases and J by 4 bases, with 13 bases between the two germline ends. The CDR3 runs to 15 residues. This specimen comes from a study of blood T cell repertoires in COVID-19. In the study overall: PBMCs, B-cell-depleted T cells, or T cells were the source of the cDNA or gDNA that made up the material.

The material sequenced was peripheral blood. The TCR was taken from a woman aged 45-65 years with acute or convalescent COVID-19. This chain links TRBV5-1 with TRBJ1-1; unclear D gene. The CDR3 coding sequence is TGCGCCAGCAGCTTGGTCGGTACCTCCGGCACTGAAGCTTTCTTT. Amino acid sequence: CASSLVGTSGTEAFF. The full variable domain, its missing parts supplied by reference TRBV5-1 and TRBJ1-1, is KAGVTQTPRYLIKTRGQQVTLSCSPISGHRSVSWYQQTPGQGLQFLFEYFSETQRNKGNFPGRFSGRQFSNSRSEMNVSTLELGDSALYLCASSLVGTSGTEAFFGQGTRLTVV.